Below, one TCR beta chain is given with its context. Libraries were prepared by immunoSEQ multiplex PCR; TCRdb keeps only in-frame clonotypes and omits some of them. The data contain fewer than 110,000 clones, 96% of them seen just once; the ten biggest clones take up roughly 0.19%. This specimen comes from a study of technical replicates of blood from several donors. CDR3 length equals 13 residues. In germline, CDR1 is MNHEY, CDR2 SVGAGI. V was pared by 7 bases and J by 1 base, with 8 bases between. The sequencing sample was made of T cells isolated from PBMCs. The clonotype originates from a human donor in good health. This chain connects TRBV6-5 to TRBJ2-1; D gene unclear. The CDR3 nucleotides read TGTGCCAGCATCTCTAGGTCCTACAATGAGCAGTTCTTC. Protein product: CASISRSYNEQFF.